What follows are 32 T cell receptor beta chains derived from one specimen sequenced in a study of CD8+ T cells in alopecia areata. This sample's treatment: oral pan-JAK inhibitor, 5-10 mg twice daily. Sequencing templates came from extracted RNA that was reverse transcribed into cDNA. Repertoires were generated with immunoSEQ multiplex PCR, while TCRdb's copy carries only in-frame clones and drops some. This table has about 190,000 clones, around 60% appearing once. This specimen was CD4+ T cells sorted from blood, taken at week 4, from a patient treated with tofacitinib. The receptor set was obtained from a human donor with alopecia areata.

This clone has just one count. The rearrangement joins TRBV4-2 to TRBJ2-7; no definite D call. This CDR3 has 12 amino acids. Germline assignment: CDR1 LGHNA and CDR2 YNFKEQ. The ends were cut back, 4 bases at V and 3 bases at J, with 7 bases in the middle. The CDR3 reads CASSLGNYEQYF. The CDR3 bases are TGTGCCAGCAGCCTAGGTAACTACGAGCAGTACTTC.

The table lists this clone with many counts. This chain links TRBV27 with TRBJ2-1; the D call may be TRBD1 or TRBD2 (6 bases each). Trimming removed 8 bases at V and 7 bases at J, with 15 bases between. Germline loops: CDR1 MNHEY, CDR2 SMNVEV (reference sequence). The CDR3 has 13 amino acids. Written as DNA, the CDR3 is TGTGCCAGCGGCCGGGGGCACACAAATGAGCAGTTCTTC. Residues: CASGRGHTNEQFF.

The chain carries TRBV29-1 and TRBJ1-1; D is undetermined. The CDR3 is 13 residues long. Germline values: CDR1 SQVTM, CDR2 ANQGSEA. The V and J ends lost 8 bases and 1 base respectively, with 14 bases between them. The CDR3 here is CSTHPRGNTEAFF. The CDR3, as DNA: TGCAGCACCCACCCCCGGGGGAACACTGAAGCTTTCTTT.

The chain uses TRBV29-1 and TRBJ2-4, with D uncertain. Trimming took 4 bases from V and 8 from J, leaving 6 bases between them. The CDR3 runs to 10 residues. Germline-derived CDR1 and CDR2 are SQVTM and ANQGSEA. The CDR3 loop reads CSVGMDIQYF. The CDR3 DNA sequence: TGCAGCGTTGGGATGGACATTCAGTACTTC. The entire variable domain, with the rest obtained from reference TRBV29-1 and TRBJ2-4, is as follows: SAVISQKPSRDICQRGTSLTIQCQVDSQVTMMFWYRQQPGQSLTLIATANQGSEATYESGFVIDKFPISRPNLTFSTLTVSNMSPEDSSIYLCSVGMDIQYFGAGTRLSVL.

This clone was detected once. The rearrangement uses TRBV29-1 and TRBJ1-2, with 7 nucleotides matching TRBD1. With 4 bases clipped from V and 4 bases from J, the junction kept 0 bases outside the gene matches. Germline CDR1 SQVTM, CDR2 ANQGSEA. The CDR3 runs 11 residues. The CDR3 loop reads CSVAGGYGYTF. CDR3 DNA sequence: TGCAGCGTTGCAGGGGGCTATGGCTACACCTTC.

The sample holds a few counts of this clone. V and J are TRBV6-1 and TRBJ2-3; 7 bases are a match to TRBD2. After removal of 4 bases from V and 4 bases from J, the junction contained 14 bases not matched to a gene. The CDR3 is 17 residues long. The germline V gene encodes CDR1 MNHNS and CDR2 SASEGT. In nucleotides, the CDR3 is TGTGCCAGCAGTGCCCGGCCAGGGTGGGAGGGCGCAGATACGCAGTATTTT. This codes for CASSARPGWEGADTQYF.

This rearrangement joins TRBV7-2 to TRBJ1-5; 8 bases match TRBD1. This CDR3 comprises 14 residues. Trimming at V came to 5 bases and at J to 6 bases, leaving 6 bases not matched to a gene. CDR1 and CDR2 (germline): SGHTA, FQGNSA. The chain's CDR3 is CASSDRGRFQPQHF. CDR3 nucleotide sequence: TGTGCCAGCAGCGACAGGGGTAGGTTTCAGCCCCAGCATTTT.

The J gene is TRBJ2-4, the V gene TRBV7-6; D call uncertain. The CDR3 has 13 amino acids. In germline, CDR1 is SGHVS, CDR2 FNYEAQ. V was cut by 1 base and J by 8 bases, with 9 bases left in between. CDR3 bases: TGTGCCAGCAGCTTAGAGGTTTGGGACATTCAGTACTTC. This gives the protein CASSLEVWDIQYF.

The chain recombines TRBV7-9 with TRBJ2-2; 8 nucleotides line up with TRBD2. After removal of 3 bases from V and 2 bases from J, the junction contained 2 bases not matched to a gene. This CDR3 region has 15 residues. In germline, CDR1 is SEHNR, CDR2 FQNEAQ (reference sequence). CDR3 DNA: TGTGCCAGCAGCTTTTTAGCGGGAAACACCGGGGAGCTGTTTTTT. It is translated as CASSFLAGNTGELFF.

This clone was seen a few times. The chain joins TRBV14 to TRBJ2-5; weak D call: TRBD1 (5 bases). The length of the CDR3 is 16 residues. Germline V gives CDR1 SGHDN, CDR2 FVKESK. Deletions cut 4 bases from V and 2 bases from J, with 17 bases between. The chain's CDR3 is CASSLRAGNLQETQYF. Here the CDR3 DNA reads TGTGCCAGCAGCCTTCGGGCAGGGAACCTACAAGAGACCCAGTACTTC.

This clone was recorded only once. The chain has TRBV29-1 and TRBJ2-5; 11 bases agree with TRBD1. Trimming cost V 5 bases and J 5 bases; bases outside gene matches: 7. The V gene's germline CDR1 is SQVTM and CDR2 ANQGSEA. This CDR3 comprises 14 residues. CDR3 coding DNA: TGCAGCGTTTCCGGGACAGGGGGGCTCGAGACCCAGTACTTC. It is translated as CSVSGTGGLETQYF.

The table lists this clone with a few counts. This sequence joins TRBV30 and TRBJ2-2; no firm D call. Between the trimmed V and J ends, which lost 2 bases and 1 base, there was a span of 14 bases. This CDR3 comprises 16 residues. CDR1 and CDR2 from the germline V gene are GTSNPN and SVGIG (reference sequence). As DNA, the CDR3 is TGTGCCTGGAGTTACGTAGGACGGAAGAACACCGGGGAGCTGTTTTTT. This encodes CAWSYVGRKNTGELFF.

This clone was counted a few times. The chain combines TRBV30 with TRBJ1-5, with D uncertain. Germline assignment: CDR1 GTSNPN and CDR2 SVGIG (reference sequence). Trimming removed 2 bases from V and 5 bases from J, with 10 bases in between. The CDR3 is 13 amino acids. The CDR3 DNA is TGTGCCTGGAGTAGTGAGACGTATCAGCCCCAGCATTTT. Translation: CAWSSETYQPQHF.

This clone was found a few times. The rearrangement uses TRBV29-1 and TRBJ2-1; possibly TRBD2 for D (5 bases). Per germline, CDR1 SQVTM and CDR2 ANQGSEA. Trimming removed 7 bases from V and 1 base from J, with 14 bases in between. The CDR3 runs 14 residues. The CDR3 spells CSGRSSRSYNEQFF. The CDR3 DNA follows: TGCAGCGGGAGGTCTAGTAGATCCTACAATGAGCAGTTCTTC.

This clone was seen more than once but under ten times. The genes are TRBV19 and TRBJ1-3, with 9 bases aligning to TRBD1. V shed 5 bases and J 0 bases; nucleotides not matched to a gene: 11. From germline, CDR1 is LNHDA and CDR2 SQIVND (reference sequence). CDR3 length equals 18 residues. CDR3 residues: CASSSGTGNIFSGNTIYF. CDR3 DNA sequence: TGTGCCAGTAGTTCCGGGACAGGGAATATTTTCTCTGGAAACACCATATATTTT.

The gene calls are TRBV29-1 and TRBJ1-1; 10 nucleotides match TRBD1. Per germline, CDR1 SQVTM and CDR2 ANQGSEA. The CDR3 covers 15 residues. V was pared by 4 bases and J by 5 bases, with 10 bases of the junction left unmatched. This CDR3 reads CSVGNAGTGATEAFF. The CDR3 DNA is TGCAGCGTTGGAAACGCCGGGACAGGGGCGACTGAAGCTTTCTTT.

The V call is TRBV29-1, the J call TRBJ1-1, with a tentative D call TRBD1 (5 bases). The CDR3 is 13 residues long. Germline assignment: CDR1 SQVTM and CDR2 ANQGSEA. V was cut by 4 bases and J by 6 bases, with 15 bases left in between. The CDR3 region is CSVAAGLGAEAFF. The CDR3 nucleotides read TGCAGCGTTGCCGCAGGGCTGGGGGCTGAAGCTTTCTTT. Variable domain in full (rest from reference TRBV29-1 and TRBJ1-1): SAVISQKPSRDICQRGTSLTIQCQVDSQVTMMFWYRQQPGQSLTLIATANQGSEATYESGFVIDKFPISRPNLTFSTLTVSNMSPEDSSIYLCSVAAGLGAEAFFGQGTRLTVV.

The chain joins TRBV27 to TRBJ1-2; 7 bases map to TRBD1. Germline lookup yields CDR1 MNHEY and CDR2 SMNVEV (reference sequence). CDR3 length equals 13 residues. V was clipped by 5 bases and J by 7 bases; unmatched bases: 7. As DNA, the CDR3 is TGTGCCAGCAGTCAACCGGGACAGTCTGGCTACACCTTC. Protein: CASSQPGQSGYTF.

This clone was counted between two and nine times. The chain combines TRBV5-1 with TRBJ1-1; no clear D. There are 15 residues in the CDR3. Trimming took 0 bases from V and 1 from J, leaving 10 bases between them. Germline V gives CDR1 SGHRS, CDR2 YFSETQ. CDR3 in DNA: TGCGCCAGCAGCTTGGGGCGCGAGGGGAACACTGAAGCTTTCTTT. Its translation: CASSLGREGNTEAFF.

In this sample, this clone turned up once. The rearrangement links TRBV6-1 to TRBJ1-1; 10 bases fit TRBD1. Trimming at V came to 2 bases and at J to 5 bases, leaving 5 bases not matched to a gene. Germline V gene lookup returns CDR1 MNHNS and CDR2 SASEGT. The CDR3 totals 15 residues. This CDR3 is CASSETTGGRTEAFF. CDR3 in DNA: TGTGCCAGCAGTGAAACGACAGGGGGCAGGACTGAAGCTTTCTTT.

The chain uses TRBV7-3 and TRBJ2-2; 8 nucleotides line up with TRBD2. V lost 6 bases to trimming and J lost 4 bases; unmatched junction nucleotides: 10. The CDR3 spans 16 residues. Per the germline V gene, CDR1 is SGHTA and CDR2 is FQGTGA. CDR3 DNA sequence: TGTGCCAGCAGGCTGACTAGCGTCGCGACCACCGGGGAGCTGTTTTTT. Amino acid sequence: CASRLTSVATTGELFF.

The chain is built from TRBV5-1 and TRBJ1-1; 8 nucleotides agree with TRBD1. The CDR3 sequence is 14 residues long. Germline CDR1 reads SGHRS; CDR2 reads YFSETQ. V shed 0 bases, J shed 5 bases, and the junction held 3 bases outside the gene matches. CDR3: CASSLGQGSTEAFF. The CDR3 DNA reads as TGCGCCAGCAGCTTGGGACAGGGGAGTACTGAAGCTTTCTTT.

This chain uses TRBV4-3 with TRBJ2-7; TRBD2 matches 10 bases. J lost 1 base, V lost 1 base, and 1 base had no gene match. The CDR3 is 15 residues long. CDR1 and CDR2 from the germline V gene are LGHNA and YSLEER. This CDR3 is CASSQGSGRSYEQYF. The DNA for the CDR3 is TGCGCCAGCAGCCAAGGTAGCGGGAGGTCCTACGAGCAGTACTTC.

A few counts support this clone. The V call is TRBV29-1, the J call TRBJ1-2; 7 bases are a match to TRBD1. Per germline, CDR1 SQVTM and CDR2 ANQGSEA. The CDR3 has 13 residues. The V gene end was trimmed by 6 bases and the J gene end by 3 bases; junction bases not matched to a gene: 7. DNA for the CDR3: TGCAGCGTGGAAAACGACAGGGACTATGGCTACACCTTC. This translates into CSVENDRDYGYTF.

This clone was counted only a few times. V and J are TRBV21-1 and TRBJ2-1; TRBD2 is the table's D call, not checked against the DNA. TRBV21-1 is a recognized pseudogene. The length of the CDR3 is 19 residues. CDR3 nucleotides: TGTGCCAGCAGCAATTTTCCGGGAGGGCGGATCAGCTCCTACAATGAGCAGTTCTTC. It codes for CASSNFPGGRISSYNEQFF.

The rearrangement uses TRBV29-1 and TRBJ2-6; D not resolved. CDR3 length: 16 residues. V gave up 1 base and J gave up 0 bases, with 10 bases separating them. Germline V lookup: CDR1 SQVTM, CDR2 ANQGSEA. The CDR3 coding sequence is TGCAGCGTTGAAGGGGAAGTAAGCTCTGGGGCCAACGTCCTGACTTTC. As protein: CSVEGEVSSGANVLTF.

The rearrangement links TRBV7-6 to TRBJ2-1; D gene ambiguous. The germline V and J ends were trimmed by 7 bases and 9 bases, with 16 bases remaining between them. The CDR3 runs to 13 residues. Per the germline V gene, CDR1 is SGHVS and CDR2 is FNYEAQ. Here the CDR3 DNA reads TGTGCCAGCACCCGTGGGCGCGATGGTGAGCAGTTCTTC. Translation: CASTRGRDGEQFF.

The V and J genes are TRBV30 and TRBJ2-2, with TRBD2 matching over 9 bases. CDR3 size: 16 residues. Per germline, CDR1 GTSNPN and CDR2 SVGIG (reference sequence). J lost 5 bases, V lost 4 bases, and 11 bases had no gene match. In DNA, the CDR3 is TGTGCCTGGACCCTCCAATGGCGGGAGGGGACCGGGGAGCTGTTTTTT. Translating gives CAWTLQWREGTGELFF.

The count of this clone is one. The chain recombines TRBV5-4 with TRBJ2-6; D gene unclear. The CDR3 is 14 amino acids. Germline CDR1 is SGHNT and CDR2 is YYREEE (reference sequence). V gave up 4 bases and J gave up 1 base, with 6 bases separating them. This chain's CDR3 is CASSPFSGANVLTF. In nucleotides, the CDR3 is TGTGCCAGCAGCCCGTTTTCTGGGGCCAACGTCCTGACTTTC.

The chain links TRBV29-1 to TRBJ2-7; weak D call: TRBD2 (5 bases). Germline CDR1 and CDR2: SQVTM and ANQGSEA. V lost 4 bases, J lost 6 bases, and 10 bases lay in between. The CDR3 contains 11 residues. The CDR3 region is CSVVWLAEQYF. The CDR3 nucleotides are TGCAGCGTTGTATGGCTAGCCGAGCAGTACTTC.

This clone was observed once. This chain joins TRBV7-2 and TRBJ2-5; D is perhaps TRBD2 (6 bases). This CDR3 spans 13 amino acids. Trimming removed 5 bases at V and 1 base at J, with 8 bases between. Per germline, CDR1 SGHTA and CDR2 FQGNSA. The CDR3 bases are TGTGCCAGCAGCAACGGGGGCCAAGAGACCCAGTACTTC. It specifies CASSNGGQETQYF.

The chain has TRBV7-9 and TRBJ2-7, with D possibly being TRBD2 (6 bases). The germline V gene has CDR1 SEHNR and CDR2 FQNEAQ (reference sequence). V lost 0 bases to trimming and J lost 2 bases, with 8 bases between them. The CDR3 extends over 14 amino acids. The CDR3 protein is CASSLAGGPYEQYF. The CDR3 DNA is TGTGCCAGCAGCTTAGCGGGAGGCCCCTACGAGCAGTACTTC.